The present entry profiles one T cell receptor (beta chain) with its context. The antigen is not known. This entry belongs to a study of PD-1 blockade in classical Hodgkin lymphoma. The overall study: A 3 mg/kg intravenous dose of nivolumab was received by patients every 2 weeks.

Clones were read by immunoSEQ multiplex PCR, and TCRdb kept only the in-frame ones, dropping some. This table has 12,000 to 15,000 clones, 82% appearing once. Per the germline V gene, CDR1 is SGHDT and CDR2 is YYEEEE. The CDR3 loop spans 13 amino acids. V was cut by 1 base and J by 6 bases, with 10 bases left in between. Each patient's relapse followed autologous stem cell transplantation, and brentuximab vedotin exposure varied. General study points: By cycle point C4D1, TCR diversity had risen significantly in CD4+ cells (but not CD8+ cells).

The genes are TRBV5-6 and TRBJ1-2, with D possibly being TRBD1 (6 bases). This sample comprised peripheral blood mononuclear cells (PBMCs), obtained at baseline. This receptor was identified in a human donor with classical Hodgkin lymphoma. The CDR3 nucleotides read TGTGCCAGCAGCTTGTCAGGGGTCCATGGCTACACCTTC. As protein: CASSLSGVHGYTF.